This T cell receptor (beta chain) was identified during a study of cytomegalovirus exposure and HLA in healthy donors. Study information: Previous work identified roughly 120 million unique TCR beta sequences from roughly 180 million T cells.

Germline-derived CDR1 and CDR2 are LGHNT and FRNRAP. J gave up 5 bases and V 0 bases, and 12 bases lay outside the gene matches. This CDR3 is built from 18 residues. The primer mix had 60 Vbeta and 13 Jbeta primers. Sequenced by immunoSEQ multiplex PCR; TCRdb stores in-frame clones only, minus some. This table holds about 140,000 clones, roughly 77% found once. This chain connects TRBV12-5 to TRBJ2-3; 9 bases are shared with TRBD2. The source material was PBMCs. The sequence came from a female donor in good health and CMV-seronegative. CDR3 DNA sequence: TGTGCTAGTGGTTTGGTACAGTTCCAGCGGGGGGCACAAGATACGCAGTATTTT. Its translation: CASGLVQFQRGAQDTQYF.